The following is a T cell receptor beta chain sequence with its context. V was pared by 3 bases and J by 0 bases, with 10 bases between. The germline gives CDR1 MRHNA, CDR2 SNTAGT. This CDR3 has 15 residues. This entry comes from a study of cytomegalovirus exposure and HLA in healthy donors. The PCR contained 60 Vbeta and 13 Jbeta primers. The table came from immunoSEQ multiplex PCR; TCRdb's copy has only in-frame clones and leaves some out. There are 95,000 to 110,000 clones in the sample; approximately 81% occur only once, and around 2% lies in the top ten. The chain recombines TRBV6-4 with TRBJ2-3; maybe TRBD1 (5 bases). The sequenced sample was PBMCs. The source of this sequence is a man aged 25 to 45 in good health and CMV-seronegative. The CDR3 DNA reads TGTGCCAGCAGTGAGGGTGGGGCGAGCACAGATACGCAGTATTTT. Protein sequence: CASSEGGASTDTQYF.